The 7 T cell receptor beta chains below come from one sample, sequenced in a study of CDR3 diversity in severe acne. MiXCR, run by TCRdb on the PCR reads, gives a single entry per CDR3 protein. The sample lists tens of thousands of distinct CDR3 sequences, under 65% seen once, with roughly 13% in the top ten. Material: blood. The receptors stem from a male donor in good health, without acne.

This clonotype was counted at least ten times. This chain links TRBV5-6 with TRBJ2-7; D is possibly TRBD1 (5 bases). The CDR3 has 12 amino acids. In germline, CDR1 is SGHDT, CDR2 YYEEEE. Trimming pared 0 bases from V and 4 bases from J, leaving 5 bases between. DNA of the CDR3: TGTGCCAGCAGCTTGGGACAGTACGAGCAGTACTTC. Translating it yields CASSLGQYEQYF.

Comment on this clonotype: A read error may produce the germline difference seen at one junction end. The chain has TRBV5-4 and TRBJ2-2; tentative D call: TRBD1 (6 bases). This CDR3 spans 13 amino acids. The germline gives CDR1 SGHNT, CDR2 YYREEE (reference sequence). CDR3 sequence (DNA): TGCGCCAGCAGCCAACCCGGGACAGGGGAGCTGTTTTTT. It is translated as CASSQPGTGELFF.

This clonotype was counted between two and nine times. CDR3 in amino acids: CASSAGQGAPGYTF. DNA for the CDR3: TGCGCCAGCAGTGCGGGACAGGGGGCGCCAGGCTACACCTTC. This sequence joins TRBV5-1 and TRBJ1-2; TRBD1 matches 12 bases. CDR1 is SGHRS, CDR2 YFSETQ, per germline. Germline trimming cut 5 bases from V and 8 bases from J; bases unmatched to any gene: 7. The CDR3 is 14 amino acids.

There are many counts of this clonotype. V and J are TRBV28 and TRBJ1-2, with D possibly TRBD1 on 5 matching bases. V dropped 5 bases and J dropped 5 bases, with 9 bases sitting between them. The CDR3 sequence is 12 residues long. The germline V gene has CDR1 MDHEN and CDR2 SYDVKM. CDR3 in amino acids: CASSLRVYGYTF. The CDR3 DNA reads as TGTGCCAGCAGTCTCAGGGTATATGGCTACACCTTC.

V gene TRBV7-9 combines with J gene TRBJ2-7; D gene ambiguous. In germline, CDR1 is SEHNR, CDR2 FQNEAQ (reference sequence). This CDR3 region has 13 residues. V was pared by 6 bases and J by 6 bases, with 15 bases between. Here the CDR3 DNA reads TGTGCCAGCAGGCCCCCAGATCGGCTCGAGCAGTACTTC. The encoded protein is CASRPPDRLEQYF. Full variable domain (missing parts from reference TRBV7-9 and TRBJ2-7): DTGVSQNPRHKITKRGQNVTFRCDPISEHNRLYWYRQTLGQGPEFLTYFQNEAQLEKSRLLSDRFSAERPKGSFSTLEIQRTEQGDSAMYLCASRPPDRLEQYFGPGTRLTVT.

The chain recombines TRBV12-3 or TRBV12-4 with TRBJ2-7, with TRBD2 as a possible D gene (6 bases). The CDR3 contains 16 residues. The ends were cut back, 0 bases at V and 0 bases at J, with 12 bases in the middle. The CDR3 nucleotides are TGTGCCAGCAGTTTAGCCGGCCCCGGGAGCTCCTACGAGCAGTACTTC. Its translation is CASSLAGPGSSYEQYF.

By frequency in the sample, this clonotype is medium-sized. V is TRBV7-9 and J is TRBJ2-3; D possibly corresponds to TRBD1 (7 bases). The CDR3 is 12 residues long. Per germline, CDR1 SEHNR and CDR2 FQNEAQ (reference sequence). Trimming pared 4 bases from V and 6 bases from J, leaving 8 bases between. The CDR3 DNA reads as TGTGCCAGCAGCTCAGGGGGGGATACGCAGTATTTT. It codes for CASSSGGDTQYF.